These T cell receptor beta chains were read from a single sample in a study of shared clonotypes between healthy human individuals. Produced via immunoSEQ multiplex PCR; TCRdb's table is partial and in-frame only. This sample yields roughly 500,000 clones, of which 75% to 85% are seen a single time; 10% to 15% belongs to the top ten. Sample: PBMCs. The receptors derive from a woman aged 40 to 50 in good health. Some clones in this sample may be carry-over from other donors' samples. CDR3s include the opening cysteine and the closing phenylalanine or tryptophan. A D gene is named only where the DNA matches it firmly. Not every row has a clone size; where given, it reads once, few, many or a size class.

clone_size	v_call	d_call	j_call	cdr3_length	cdr3_nt	cdr3_aa
.	TRBV28	.	TRBJ2-7	13	TGTGCCAGCAGCCTCGGACAGAGCTACGAGCAGTACTTC	CASSLGQSYEQYF
.	TRBV5-1	.	TRBJ1-3	13	TGCGCCAGCGGCGGGACCTCCGGAAACACCATATATTTT	CASGGTSGNTIYF
.	TRBV4-3	TRBD1	TRBJ2-7	16	TGCGCCAGCAGCCAAGACGGACAGGGTAGGACCTACGAGCAGTACTTC	CASSQDGQGRTYEQYF
.	TRBV5-5	TRBD1	TRBJ1-5	14	TGTGCCAGCAGCTTTGACAGGGGAAATTGGCCCCAGCATTTT	CASSFDRGNWPQHF
.	TRBV2	TRBD2	TRBJ2-3	17	TGTGCCAGCACCCGGACTAGCGGATTCCTAGGGGCGGATACGCAGTATTTT	CASTRTSGFLGADTQYF
.	TRBV4-3	TRBD1	TRBJ2-7	15	TGCGCCAGCAGCCAAGAGTCTAGGACAGGGGACGAGCAGTACTTC	CASSQESRTGDEQYF
.	TRBV2	.	TRBJ2-1	13	TGTGCCAGCAGTGAGGGTGTCTACAATGAGCAGTTCTTC	CASSEGVYNEQFF
few	TRBV2	.	TRBJ1-5	15	TGTGCCAGCAGTGGCGGGGCGGCTAGCAATCAGCCCCAGCATTTT	CASSGGAASNQPQHF
.	TRBV2	.	TRBJ2-2	15	TGTGCCAGCATAACCGGGTCGGGAAACACCGGGGAGCTGTTTTTT	CASITGSGNTGELFF
.	TRBV20-1	.	TRBJ2-1	11	TGCAGTGCGAGGGTAGCGTATGAGCAGTTCTTC	CSARVAYEQFF
once	TRBV12-5	.	TRBJ2-1	15	TGTGCTAGTGGCGACGGGGTAGGGAGGCACAATGAGCAGTTCTTC	CASGDGVGRHNEQFF
.	TRBV11-2	TRBD2	TRBJ2-7	17	TGTGCCAGCAGCCGTCCCGGGACTAGCGGGAGTCGGGCCGAGCAGTACTTC	CASSRPGTSGSRAEQYF
.	TRBV13	TRBD2	TRBJ2-7	16	TGTGCCAGCAGCCCGAGGGCACTAGCGAAACCCTACGAGCAGTACTTC	CASSPRALAKPYEQYF
.	TRBV4-2	TRBD2	TRBJ2-6	19	TGTGCCAGCAGCCAAGATCTTACCGGGGGGAACTCTGGGGCCAACGTCCTGACTTTC	CASSQDLTGGNSGANVLTF
.	TRBV2	TRBD1	TRBJ1-2	14	TGTGCCAGCAGTGAGCAGGGACAGCCAAAAAGCTACACCTTC	CASSEQGQPKSYTF
.	TRBV6-6	.	TRBJ2-1	15	TGTGCCAGCAGTTACATAGCGGCTTACTACAATGAGCAGTTCTTC	CASSYIAAYYNEQFF
.	TRBV30	TRBD2	TRBJ2-1	14	TGTGCCTGGAGTGGACTAGCGGGAGCTTATGAGCAGTTCTTC	CAWSGLAGAYEQFF
.	TRBV25-1	.	TRBJ2-5	15	TGTGCCAGCAGTGAGGGGGCAGGGGTAGGAGAGACCCAGTACTTC	CASSEGAGVGETQYF
few	TRBV11-2	TRBD2	TRBJ2-1	15	TGTGCCAGCAGCTTAGCACTAGCGGAACTAAATGAGCAGTTCTTC	CASSLALAELNEQFF
.	TRBV4-3	.	TRBJ2-5	18	TGCGCCAGCAGCCAAGATTTTCGGGGGAGGAGTCGTGGGGAGACCCAGTACTTC	CASSQDFRGRSRGETQYF
.	TRBV6-1	.	TRBJ2-3	13	TGTGCCAGCACGCCTGGGGTCACAGATACGCAGTATTTT	CASTPGVTDTQYF
.	TRBV5-1	.	TRBJ2-7	15	TGCGCCAGCAGCTTTCTTGTGGGGAGCGGATACGAGCAGTACTTC	CASSFLVGSGYEQYF
.	TRBV7-9	.	TRBJ2-7	12	TGTGCCAGCAACCCCGGTTCCTACGAGCAGTACTTC	CASNPGSYEQYF
.	TRBV28	TRBD1	TRBJ2-7	13	TGTGCCAGCAGGACAGGGATCTCCTACGAGCAGTACTTC	CASRTGISYEQYF
.	TRBV4-2	.	TRBJ2-3	15	TGTGCCAGCAGCCTATCTGGGGCGTCCACAGATACGCAGTATTTT	CASSLSGASTDTQYF
few	TRBV28	.	TRBJ1-5	13	TGTGCCAGCAACCGTGGGGAGAATCAGCCCCAGCATTTT	CASNRGENQPQHF
.	TRBV6-1	.	TRBJ2-2	17	TGTGCCAGCAGTGAAGGGGGAGGCGGGACGAACACCGGGGAGCTGTTTTTT	CASSEGGGGTNTGELFF